The count of the clone carrying this T cell receptor beta chain is one. Germline CDR1 reads WSHSY; CDR2 reads SAAADI. The CDR3 has 13 residues. The ends lost 4 bases at V and 8 bases at J; junction bases unmatched: 7. The source of the sample is a study of T cell responses to AZD1222 COVID-19 vaccine. Repertoires were generated with immunoSEQ multiplex PCR, while TCRdb's copy carries only in-frame clones and drops some. The sample lists roughly 170,000 clones, roughly nine tenths occurring once. The sample consisted of peripheral blood, taken on day 0 of AZD1222 vaccination. The receptor comes from an adult in good health. V gene TRBV10-2 combines with J gene TRBJ1-2, with 7 positions matching TRBD1. Here the CDR3 DNA reads TGCGCCAGCAGTGTGGCAGGGGGTAAGGGCTACACCTTC. Its translation: CASSVAGGKGYTF.